A single sample gave rise to the 27 T cell receptor beta chains below, sequenced in a study of radiation and T cells in renal cell carcinoma. Regarding time point: blood 4 weeks post-SBRT, at nephrectomy. Treatment noted: 15 Gy SBRT to primary tumor, nephrectomy 4 weeks later. The data were produced by immunoSEQ multiplex PCR, yet TCRdb's version contains in-frame clones alone and is incomplete. The sample comprises over 90,000 clones, roughly 82% of which are singletons, and approximately 7.2% rests with the top ten. The specimen was blood, collected from a patient whose treatment included radiotherapy and nephrectomy. Receptors were obtained from a man in his sixties with renal cell carcinoma.

The CDR3 region has the DNA TGCGCCAGCAGCTTGTCGACAGGGTATTTGGACACTGAAGCTTTCTTT. Its protein is CASSLSTGYLDTEAFF. The gene calls are TRBV5-1 and TRBJ1-1; 7 positions agree with TRBD1. Germline V lookup: CDR1 SGHRS, CDR2 YFSETQ. The CDR3 spans 16 residues. V shed 1 base and J 3 bases; nucleotides not matched to a gene: 9.

The V gene is TRBV7-8, the J gene TRBJ2-2; TRBD1 aligns across 9 bases. The CDR3 is made up of 16 amino acids. With V trimmed by 2 bases and J by 7 bases, 8 bases remained unmatched. Germline values: CDR1 SGHVS, CDR2 FQNEAQ. For the CDR3, the DNA is TGTGCCAGCAGCTTACCGGGGACAGGGTATAGCGGGGAGCTGTTTTTT. Protein sequence: CASSLPGTGYSGELFF.

The V and J genes are TRBV7-9 and TRBJ2-7; 7 bases fit TRBD1. Germline V gene data show CDR1 as SEHNR and CDR2 as FQNEAQ (reference sequence). Unmatched junction bases numbered 12, after V lost 5 bases and J lost 5 bases. This CDR3 contains 15 residues. The CDR3 nucleotides are TGTGCCAGCAGCGCCCCGTTCGGACAGGCCGACGAGCAGTACTTC. The encoded protein is CASSAPFGQADEQYF.

This chain connects TRBV11-3 to TRBJ1-4; no firm D call. The CDR3 runs to 15 residues. V lost 0 bases and J 6 bases, leaving 11 bases between the germline ends. From germline, CDR1 is SGHNT and CDR2 YENEEA. The DNA for the CDR3 is TGTGCCAGCAGCTTAGATGAGGGAATGGATGAAAAACTGTTTTTT. Its protein is CASSLDEGMDEKLFF.

The chain is built from TRBV28 and TRBJ2-7; 10 nucleotides line up with TRBD1. V trimming: 8 bases; J trimming: 9 bases; junction bases outside the gene matches: 10. There are 13 residues in the CDR3. Germline V gene sequence: CDR1 MDHEN, CDR2 SYDVKM. The CDR3 protein is CASWDRGSLMQYF. CDR3 bases: TGTGCCAGCTGGGACAGGGGCTCTTTAATGCAGTACTTC.

The J gene is TRBJ1-1, the V gene TRBV28; maybe TRBD1 (6 bases). Germline CDR1 MDHEN, CDR2 SYDVKM. The ends were cut back, 2 bases at V and 5 bases at J, with 9 bases in the middle. The CDR3 has 13 residues. The CDR3 region has the DNA TGTGCCAGCAGTTTAACAGGGTTAACTGAAGCTTTCTTT. It encodes CASSLTGLTEAFF.

The chain couples TRBV7-9 to TRBJ1-5; D unresolved. CDR1 and CDR2 from the germline V gene are SEHNR and FQNEAQ (reference sequence). The CDR3 runs to 12 residues. V was trimmed by 5 bases and J by 3 bases, leaving 5 bases between them. The CDR3 nucleotides read TGTGCCAGCAGCCGTGACAATCAGCCCCAGCATTTT. This sequence encodes CASSRDNQPQHF.

This clone was seen a single time. The V and J genes are TRBV2 and TRBJ2-7, with a possible D match to TRBD2 (7 bases). CDR1 is SNHLY and CDR2 is FYNNEI in the germline V gene. Trimming cost V 3 bases and J 3 bases, with 12 bases left between them. The CDR3 covers 14 residues. The CDR3 region is CASSERGPIYEQYF. DNA of the CDR3: TGTGCCAGCAGTGAGCGGGGGCCCATCTACGAGCAGTACTTC.

The chain has TRBV10-1 and TRBJ2-5; D is unresolved. Germline V lookup: CDR1 WNHNN, CDR2 SYGVQD (reference sequence). The CDR3 totals 14 residues. The V and J ends lost 0 bases and 2 bases respectively, with 7 bases between them. CDR3 sequence reads: CASSESPAQETQYF. CDR3 DNA: TGCGCCAGCAGTGAGTCACCAGCTCAAGAGACCCAGTACTTC.

The chain carries TRBV19 and TRBJ2-5, with D possibly being TRBD2 (7 bases). This CDR3 spans 12 amino acids. Trimming took off 7 bases at V and 5 bases at J, with 11 bases between the two ends. CDR1 is LNHDA, CDR2 SQIVND, per germline (reference sequence). The CDR3 DNA reads as TGTGCCAGTAAGGAGGGGGGGGAGACCCAGTACTTC. Its protein product is CASKEGGETQYF. Filled out from reference TRBV19 and TRBJ2-5, the complete variable domain reads DGGITQSPKYLFRKEGQNVTLSCEQNLNHDAMYWYRQDPGQGLRLIYYSQIVNDFQKGDIAEGYSVSREKKESFPLTVTSAQKNPTAFYLCASKEGGETQYFGPGTRLLVL.

The chain couples TRBV7-6 to TRBJ2-5, with D hard to call. The germline CDR1 and CDR2 sequences are SGHVS and FNYEAQ. This CDR3 has 13 amino acids. V lost 1 base and J lost 7, with 10 bases in between. The CDR3 DNA is TGTGCCAGCAGCTTAGAGAGGATCGGGACCCAGTACTTC. It yields the protein CASSLERIGTQYF.

The chain has TRBV13 and TRBJ1-3; D unclear. The CDR3 is 16 residues long. Trimming left V 8 bases short and J 0 bases short, with 17 bases between. The germline V gene has CDR1 PRHDT and CDR2 FYEKMQ (reference sequence). CDR3 amino acids: CASSYQGGSSGNTIYF. In DNA, the CDR3 is TGTGCCAGCTCCTACCAAGGAGGGAGCTCTGGAAACACCATATATTTT. The complete variable domain, with remaining parts taken from reference TRBV13 and TRBJ1-3, reads AAGVIQSPRHLIKEKRETATLKCYPIPRHDTVYWYQQGPGQDPQFLISFYEKMQSDKGSIPDRFSAQQFSDYHSELNMSSLELGDSALYFCASSYQGGSSGNTIYFGEGSWLTVV.

J is TRBJ2-1 and V is TRBV5-1; 9 bases align to TRBD2. Germline CDR1 is SGHRS and CDR2 is YFSETQ. The CDR3 has 13 amino acids. The V segment lost 4 bases and the J segment 8 bases; nucleotides outside the gene matches: 4. The CDR3 coding sequence is TGCGCCAGCAGCGGGACTAGCACCGATGAGCAGTTCTTC. Residues: CASSGTSTDEQFF. Combining the CDR3 with reference TRBV5-1 and TRBJ2-1 gives the whole variable domain KAGVTQTPRYLIKTRGQQVTLSCSPISGHRSVSWYQQTPGQGLQFLFEYFSETQRNKGNFPGRFSGRQFSNSRSEMNVSTLELGDSALYLCASSGTSTDEQFFGPGTRLTVL.

The rearrangement joins TRBV4-2 to TRBJ1-5; D is unresolved. The CDR3 runs 14 residues. V gave up 0 bases and J gave up 4 bases, with 7 bases separating them. From germline, CDR1 is LGHNA and CDR2 YNFKEQ. The CDR3 DNA is TGTGCCAGCAGCCAAGATCTGGTAAATCAGCCCCAGCATTTT. It encodes CASSQDLVNQPQHF.

This clone has just one count. The V and J genes are TRBV7-2 and TRBJ2-3, with 10 bases lining up with TRBD2. After removal of 4 bases from V and 2 bases from J, the junction contained 9 bases not matched to a gene. Germline CDR1 SGHTA, CDR2 FQGNSA. The CDR3 runs 17 residues. CDR3 amino acids: CASSWASGSRYTDTQYF. As DNA, the CDR3 is TGTGCCAGCAGCTGGGCTAGCGGGAGTCGGTACACAGATACGCAGTATTTT.

J is TRBJ2-3 and V is TRBV7-3, with D maybe TRBD1 (6 bases). The CDR3 contains 15 residues. With 5 bases removed from V and 2 bases from J, the gap between germline ends came to 14 bases. Germline CDR1 reads SGHTA; CDR2 reads FQGTGA. CDR3 sequence reads: CASSPGTPNTDTQYF. The CDR3 bases are TGTGCCAGCAGCCCCGGGACACCTAACACAGATACGCAGTATTTT.

This chain uses TRBV2 with TRBJ2-3; D might be TRBD1 (5 bases). CDR1 SNHLY and CDR2 FYNNEI come from the germline V gene. V dropped 4 bases and J dropped 4 bases, with 15 bases sitting between them. The CDR3 covers 15 residues. CDR3 coding DNA: TGTGCCAGCAGTGTGGGCAGGGCGTCGGCAGATACGCAGTATTTT. This codes for CASSVGRASADTQYF.

There are many counts of this clone. This chain connects TRBV9 to TRBJ2-2; D not resolved. The germline gives CDR1 SGDLS, CDR2 YYNGEE. The germline V and J ends were trimmed by 0 bases and 2 bases, with 5 bases remaining between them. This CDR3 spans 14 amino acids. CDR3 sequence reads: CASSVVRNTGELFF. The DNA for the CDR3 is TGTGCCAGCAGCGTAGTAAGAAACACCGGGGAGCTGTTTTTT.

This chain links TRBV6-1 with TRBJ2-3; TRBD1 aligns across 7 bases. Germline values: CDR1 MNHNS, CDR2 SASEGT. The length of the CDR3 is 15 residues. Trimming at V came to 0 bases and at J to 3 bases, leaving 3 bases not matched to a gene. The CDR3 region is CASSEAADRTDTQYF. The CDR3 region has the DNA TGTGCCAGCAGTGAAGCGGCGGACAGGACAGATACGCAGTATTTT.

This chain joins TRBV19 and TRBJ1-1, with D tentatively TRBD1 (6 bases). The CDR3 is 16 residues long. Trimming removed 6 bases at V and 4 bases at J, with 21 bases between. Germline values: CDR1 LNHDA, CDR2 SQIVND (reference sequence). The CDR3 is CASSGQPTIILTEAFF. CDR3 DNA: TGTGCCAGTAGCGGACAGCCTACTATAATTCTCACTGAAGCTTTCTTT.

The V call is TRBV19, the J call TRBJ2-6; D remains unclear. From germline, CDR1 is LNHDA and CDR2 SQIVND (reference sequence). The V end lost 3 bases, the J end lost 0 bases, and 3 bases lay between the germline ends. The CDR3 length is 14 residues. The CDR3 protein is CASSIYSGANVLTF. The CDR3 nucleotides read TGTGCCAGTAGTATTTACTCTGGGGCCAACGTCCTGACTTTC. Based on the CDR3 plus reference TRBV19 and TRBJ2-6, the full variable domain is DGGITQSPKYLFRKEGQNVTLSCEQNLNHDAMYWYRQDPGQGLRLIYYSQIVNDFQKGDIAEGYSVSREKKESFPLTVTSAQKNPTAFYLCASSIYSGANVLTFGAGSRLTVL.

The chain joins TRBV5-1 to TRBJ2-3; D is uncertain. Trimming took off 4 bases at V and 3 bases at J, with 12 bases between the two ends. The CDR3 length is 14 residues. Germline V gives CDR1 SGHRS, CDR2 YFSETQ. The CDR3 region is CASSLGSWTDTQYF. The CDR3 DNA is TGCGCCAGCAGCCTGGGATCTTGGACAGATACGCAGTATTTT.

CDR3 in DNA: TGTGCCAGCAGTGGTACAGGCTTGTCTAACTATGGCTACACCTTC. It encodes CASSGTGLSNYGYTF. The chain recombines TRBV6-1 with TRBJ1-2; a possible D gene is TRBD1 (5 bases). V dropped 4 bases and J dropped 0 bases, with 12 bases sitting between them. Germline lookup yields CDR1 MNHNS and CDR2 SASEGT. The CDR3 runs 15 residues.

V and J are TRBV28 and TRBJ1-1; D uncertain. The CDR3 spans 13 residues. Germline lookup yields CDR1 MDHEN and CDR2 SYDVKM. Trimming shortened V by 5 bases and J by 2 bases, and 9 bases separated the two germline ends. CDR3: CASSLTFNTEAFF. In DNA, the CDR3 is TGTGCCAGCAGTCTTACATTTAACACTGAAGCTTTCTTT.

The CDR3 sequence is CASSVEQGREQYF. CDR3 nucleotides: TGTGCCAGCAGCGTTGAACAGGGAAGGGAGCAGTACTTC. The rearrangement links TRBV5-4 to TRBJ2-7; D perhaps matches TRBD1 (6 bases). V lost 4 bases and J lost 7, with 15 bases in between. Germline V gives CDR1 SGHNT, CDR2 YYREEE (reference sequence). CDR3 size: 13 residues.

The rearrangement joins TRBV19 to TRBJ2-2; 10 bases are a match to TRBD1. This CDR3 is 16 amino acids long. Germline V gene lookup returns CDR1 LNHDA and CDR2 SQIVND (reference sequence). Trimming at V came to 5 bases and at J to 4 bases, leaving 7 bases not matched to a gene. The CDR3 DNA follows: TGTGCCAGTAGTGCTCGACAGGGGGCGTTCACCGGGGAGCTGTTTTTT. Translated, it gives CASSARQGAFTGELFF.

This chain links TRBV6-5 with TRBJ1-1; no clear D gene. There are 15 residues in the CDR3. V gave up 6 bases and J gave up 0 bases, with 14 bases separating them. The V gene's germline CDR1 is MNHEY and CDR2 SVGAGI. DNA for the CDR3: TGTGCCAGCAGCTACAATCGCGAGCTGAACACTGAAGCTTTCTTT. It translates to CASSYNRELNTEAFF.